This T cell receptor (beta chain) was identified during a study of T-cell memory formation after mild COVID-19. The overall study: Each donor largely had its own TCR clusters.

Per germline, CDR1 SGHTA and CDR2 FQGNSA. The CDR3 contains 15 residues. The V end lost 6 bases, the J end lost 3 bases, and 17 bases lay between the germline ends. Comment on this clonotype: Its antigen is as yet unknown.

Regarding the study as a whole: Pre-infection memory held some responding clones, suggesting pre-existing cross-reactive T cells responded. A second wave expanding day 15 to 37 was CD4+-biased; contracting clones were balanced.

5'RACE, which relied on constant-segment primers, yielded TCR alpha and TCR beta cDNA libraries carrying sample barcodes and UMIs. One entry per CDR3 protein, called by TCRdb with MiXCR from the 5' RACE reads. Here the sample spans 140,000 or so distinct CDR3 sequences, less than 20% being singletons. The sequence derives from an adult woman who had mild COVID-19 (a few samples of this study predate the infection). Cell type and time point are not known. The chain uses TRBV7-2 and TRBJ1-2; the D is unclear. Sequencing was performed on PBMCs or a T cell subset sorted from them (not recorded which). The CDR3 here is CASSYMAQADYGYTF. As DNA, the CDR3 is TGTGCCAGCAGTTACATGGCCCAGGCCGACTATGGCTACACCTTC.